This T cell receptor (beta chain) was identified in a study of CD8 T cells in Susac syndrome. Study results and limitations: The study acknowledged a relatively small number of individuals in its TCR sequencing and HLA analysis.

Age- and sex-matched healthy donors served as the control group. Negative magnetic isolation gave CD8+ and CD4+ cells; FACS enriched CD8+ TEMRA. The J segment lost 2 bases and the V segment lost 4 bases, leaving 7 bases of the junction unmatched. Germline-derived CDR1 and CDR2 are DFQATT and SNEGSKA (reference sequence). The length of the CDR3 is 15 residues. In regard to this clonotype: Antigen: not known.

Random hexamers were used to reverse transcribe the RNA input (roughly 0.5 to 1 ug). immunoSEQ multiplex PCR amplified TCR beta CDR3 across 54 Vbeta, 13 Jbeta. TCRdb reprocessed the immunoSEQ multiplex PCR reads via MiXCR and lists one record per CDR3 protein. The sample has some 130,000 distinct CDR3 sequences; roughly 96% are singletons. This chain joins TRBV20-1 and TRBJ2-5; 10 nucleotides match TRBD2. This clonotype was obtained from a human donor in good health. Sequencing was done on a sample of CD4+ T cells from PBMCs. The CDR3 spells CSANSLAGAQETQYF. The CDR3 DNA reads TGCAGTGCTAATTCCCTAGCGGGAGCTCAAGAGACCCAGTACTTC.